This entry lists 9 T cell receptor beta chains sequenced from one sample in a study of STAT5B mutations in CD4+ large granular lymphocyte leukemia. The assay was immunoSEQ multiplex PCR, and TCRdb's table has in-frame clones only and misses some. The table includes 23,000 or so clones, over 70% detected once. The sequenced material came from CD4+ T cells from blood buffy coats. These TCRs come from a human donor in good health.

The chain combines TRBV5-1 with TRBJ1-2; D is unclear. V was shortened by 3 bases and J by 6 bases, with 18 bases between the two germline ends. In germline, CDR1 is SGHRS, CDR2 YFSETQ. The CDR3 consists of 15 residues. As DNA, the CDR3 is TGCGCCAGCAGCTCACCAGGTTATGAAATCAATGGCTACACCTTC. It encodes CASSSPGYEINGYTF. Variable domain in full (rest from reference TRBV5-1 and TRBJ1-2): KAGVTQTPRYLIKTRGQQVTLSCSPISGHRSVSWYQQTPGQGLQFLFEYFSETQRNKGNFPGRFSGRQFSNSRSEMNVSTLELGDSALYLCASSSPGYEINGYTFGSGTRLTVV.

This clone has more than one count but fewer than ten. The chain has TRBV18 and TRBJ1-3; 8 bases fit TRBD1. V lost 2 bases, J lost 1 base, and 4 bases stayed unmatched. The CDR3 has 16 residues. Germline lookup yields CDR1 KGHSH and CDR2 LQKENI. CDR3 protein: CASSPNTGGSGNTIYF. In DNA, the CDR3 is TGTGCCAGCTCACCAAACACAGGGGGTTCTGGAAACACCATATATTTT.

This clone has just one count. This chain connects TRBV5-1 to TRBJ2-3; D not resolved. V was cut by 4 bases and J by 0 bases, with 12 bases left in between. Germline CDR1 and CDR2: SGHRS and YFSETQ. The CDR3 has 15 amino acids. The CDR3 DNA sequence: TGCGCCAGCAGCCAAAAGACCTCTAGCACAGATACGCAGTATTTT. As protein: CASSQKTSSTDTQYF.

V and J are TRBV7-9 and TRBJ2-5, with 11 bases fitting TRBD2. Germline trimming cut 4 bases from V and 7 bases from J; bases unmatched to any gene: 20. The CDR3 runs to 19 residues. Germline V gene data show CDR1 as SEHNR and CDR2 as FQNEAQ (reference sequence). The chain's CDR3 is CASSSTGTSGESRVGTQYF. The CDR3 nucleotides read TGTGCCAGCAGCTCCACCGGGACTAGCGGAGAATCAAGAGTGGGGACCCAGTACTTC.

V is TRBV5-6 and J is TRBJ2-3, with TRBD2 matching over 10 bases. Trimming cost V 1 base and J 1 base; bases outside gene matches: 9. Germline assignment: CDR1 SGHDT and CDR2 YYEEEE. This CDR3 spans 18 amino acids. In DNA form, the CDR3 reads TGTGCCAGCAGCTTGCCCCAATTCCTAGCGGGAGGCACAGATACGCAGTATTTT. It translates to CASSLPQFLAGGTDTQYF.

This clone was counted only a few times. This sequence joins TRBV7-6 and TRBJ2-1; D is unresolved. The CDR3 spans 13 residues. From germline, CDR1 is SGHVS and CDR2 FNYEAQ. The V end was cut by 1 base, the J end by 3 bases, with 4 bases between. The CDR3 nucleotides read TGTGCCAGCAGCTTAGACATCTACAATGAGCAGTTCTTC. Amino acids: CASSLDIYNEQFF.

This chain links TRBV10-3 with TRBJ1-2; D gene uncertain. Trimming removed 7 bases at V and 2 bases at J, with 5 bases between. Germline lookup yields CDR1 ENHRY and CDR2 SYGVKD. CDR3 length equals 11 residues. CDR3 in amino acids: CAITGNYGYTF. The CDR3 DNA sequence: TGTGCCATCACCGGGAACTATGGCTACACCTTC.

CDR3 DNA: TGTGCCAGCAGTTACGGCTCTGGAAACACCATATATTTT. Translation gives CASSYGSGNTIYF. V usage is TRBV6-6 and J usage is TRBJ1-3; D remains unclear. This CDR3 is built from 13 residues. Trimming took 2 bases from V and 0 from J, leaving 2 bases between them. Germline loops: CDR1 MNHNY, CDR2 SVGAGI (reference sequence).

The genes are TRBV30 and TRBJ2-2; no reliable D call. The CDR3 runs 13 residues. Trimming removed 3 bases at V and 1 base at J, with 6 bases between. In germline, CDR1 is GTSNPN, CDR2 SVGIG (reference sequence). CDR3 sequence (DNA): TGTGCCTGGAGGCCAGGGAACACCGGGGAGCTGTTTTTT. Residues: CAWRPGNTGELFF.